The 5 T cell receptor beta chains listed next were all sequenced from one sample in a study of blood T cell repertoires in COVID-19. Produced via immunoSEQ multiplex PCR; TCRdb's table is partial and in-frame only. The sample includes 250,000 to 350,000 clones, 88% seen only once; the top ten take around 0.9%. The sample taken for sequencing was PBMCs or T cells enriched from blood (not recorded which). The receptors stem from a woman aged 25 to 39 who had recovered from COVID-19.

V and J are TRBV5-1 and TRBJ1-6; 7 nucleotides agree with TRBD1. Germline trimming cut 4 bases from V and 6 bases from J; bases unmatched to any gene: 13. The CDR3 extends over 17 amino acids. CDR1 SGHRS and CDR2 YFSETQ come from the germline V gene. For the CDR3, the DNA is TGCGCCAGCAGCCTCGGACAGGCCGAAGAGTTTAATTCACCCCTCCACTTT. Its protein product is CASSLGQAEEFNSPLHF.

CDR3 coding DNA: TGTGCCAGCAGCCAAGCCCTAACAGATGGCTACACCTTC. Residues: CASSQALTDGYTF. The gene calls are TRBV3-1 (or the pseudogene TRBV3-2) and TRBJ1-2; no clear D gene. Germline CDR1 reads LGHDT; CDR2 reads YNNKEL (reference sequence). This CDR3 has 13 residues. The V gene lost 1 base and the J gene lost 6 bases, with 9 bases spanning the gap.

The chain is built from TRBV6-5 and TRBJ1-6, with 7 bases identical to TRBD1. The germline gives CDR1 MNHEY, CDR2 SVGAGI. V lost 0 bases to trimming and J lost 8 bases; unmatched junction nucleotides: 4. This CDR3 region has 15 residues. CDR3 sequence reads: CASSYSKGADSPLHF. The CDR3 DNA sequence: TGTGCCAGCAGTTACTCGAAGGGGGCGGATTCACCCCTCCACTTT.

This chain uses TRBV7-2 with TRBJ1-1, with D unclear. The V and J ends lost 4 bases and 4 bases respectively, with 10 bases between them. In germline, CDR1 is SGHTA, CDR2 FQGNSA. The CDR3 is 13 residues long. This CDR3 reads CASSSSVATEAFF. In DNA, the CDR3 is TGTGCCAGCAGCTCCTCCGTGGCCACTGAAGCTTTCTTT.

The rearrangement links TRBV29-1 to TRBJ1-1; D possibly corresponds to TRBD1 (6 bases). CDR1 and CDR2 from the germline V gene are SQVTM and ANQGSEA. The CDR3 covers 14 residues. V lost 4 bases and J 3 bases, leaving 15 bases between the germline ends. CDR3: CSVAYRVRDTEAFF. The CDR3 DNA reads as TGCAGCGTTGCGTACAGGGTTCGGGACACTGAAGCTTTCTTT.